Included here is one T cell receptor beta chain sequence, with context. No antigen is known for it. The data belong to a study of T-cell memory formation after mild COVID-19. Whole-study findings and limits: Detection of some responders pre-infection suggested pre-existing cross-reactive memory T cells participated. Clonal second-wave expansions that peaked on day 37 had unconfirmed SARS-CoV-2 specificity. There was a balanced CD4/CD8 profile in clones contracting day 15 to 85, and later expanders leaned CD4+.

TCRdb re-called the 5' RACE reads through MiXCR, storing one row per CDR3 protein. The sample lists around 370,000 distinct CDR3 sequences; under 25% were seen once. Sequencing was done on a sample of PBMCs or a T cell subset sorted from them (not recorded which). This TCR was sampled from an adult woman who had mild COVID-19 (a few samples of this study predate the infection). Cell type and time point are not known.

CDR3 amino acids: CASSPPASDGYTF. The CDR3 DNA reads as TGCGCCAGCAGCCCCCCTGCCAGCGATGGCTACACCTTC. The chain couples TRBV5-1 to TRBJ1-2, with D unresolved. The V gene's germline CDR1 is SGHRS and CDR2 YFSETQ. Trimming removed 4 bases from V and 6 bases from J, with 13 bases in between. The CDR3 runs to 13 residues.